A single sample gave rise to the 25 T cell receptor beta chains below, sequenced in a study of blood T cells in healthy people across ages. A second PCR of about 6 to 11 cycles used a sample-barcoded 5' primer and a J-beta primer mix. TCRdb analysed the 5' RACE reads with MiXCR anew, one entry per CDR3 protein. The repertoire holds about 1.8 million distinct CDR3 sequences, around half seen once, with over 2% in the top ten. The sequenced sample consisted of blood. The receptor source for this set is a woman aged 40 to 55 in good health.

This chain links TRBV12-3 or TRBV12-4 with TRBJ1-1; D ambiguous. CDR3 length equals 13 residues. The V and J ends lost 5 bases and 11 bases respectively, with 18 bases between them. In DNA form, the CDR3 reads TGTGCCAGCAGTACCCAGGCTCGATTGGTCGCTTTCTTT. This sequence encodes CASSTQARLVAFF.

CDR3 amino acids: CASRKNRGPYGYTF. In DNA, the CDR3 is TGTGCCAGCCGTAAAAACAGGGGGCCTTATGGCTACACCTTC. The chain has TRBV7-2 and TRBJ1-2; 9 bases map to TRBD1. Germline lookup yields CDR1 SGHTA and CDR2 FQGNSA. The CDR3 has 14 residues. J lost 5 bases, V lost 8 bases, and 9 bases had no gene match.

The genes are TRBV6-6 and TRBJ2-3, with TRBD2 as a possible D gene (6 bases). CDR1 is MNHNY and CDR2 is SVGAGI in the germline V gene (reference sequence). With 6 bases removed from V and 8 bases from J, the gap between germline ends came to 21 bases. The CDR3 is 15 residues long. CDR3 amino acids: CASRPGTGGDSTQYF. The CDR3 DNA reads as TGTGCCAGCAGGCCCGGGACTGGCGGGGATAGTACGCAGTATTTT.

The chain employs TRBV2 and TRBJ2-1, with a tentative D call TRBD2 (6 bases). V lost 4 bases and J lost 3, with 13 bases in between. The CDR3 consists of 15 residues. CDR1 is SNHLY, CDR2 FYNNEI, per germline. CDR3 nucleotide sequence: TGTGCCAGCAGTGCGGGAGACCGAAGCTACAATGAGCAGTTCTTC. This gives the protein CASSAGDRSYNEQFF.

This clonotype has more than one count but fewer than ten. This chain links TRBV20-1 with TRBJ2-3, with a tentative D call TRBD2 (5 bases). The germline CDR1 and CDR2 sequences are DFQATT and SNEGSKA (reference sequence). The V end lost 5 bases, the J end lost 2 bases, and 8 bases lay between the germline ends. The CDR3 is 12 residues long. The CDR3, as DNA: TGCAGTGCTTCTAGCCACACAGATACGCAGTATTTT. This gives the protein CSASSHTDTQYF.

This rearrangement joins TRBV7-2 to TRBJ2-1; tentatively, D is TRBD2 (5 bases). The V gene's germline CDR1 is SGHTA and CDR2 FQGNSA. The V end lost 5 bases, the J end lost 12 bases, and 17 bases lay between the germline ends. The length of the CDR3 is 13 residues. The CDR3 DNA follows: TGTGCCAGCAGCCCCCCTTCTAGCTACGCGCAGTTCTTC. This translates into CASSPPSSYAQFF.

V is TRBV14 and J is TRBJ2-7; D gene unclear. Deletions cut 1 base from V and 3 bases from J, with 7 bases between. Germline V gene lookup returns CDR1 SGHDN and CDR2 FVKESK. The CDR3 is 13 residues long. The CDR3 is CASSQVGFYEQYF. CDR3 bases: TGTGCCAGCAGCCAAGTCGGTTTCTACGAGCAGTACTTC.

V is TRBV7-2 and J is TRBJ2-5; D possibly corresponds to TRBD1 (5 bases). With 4 bases removed from V and 2 bases from J, the gap between germline ends came to 11 bases. Germline loops: CDR1 SGHTA, CDR2 FQGNSA. The CDR3 extends over 14 amino acids. The CDR3 DNA is TGTGCCAGCAGCTCTACGGACAAACAAGAGACCCAGTACTTC. It is translated as CASSSTDKQETQYF.

The chain is built from TRBV2 and TRBJ2-5, with a weak D call TRBD2 (7 bases). CDR1 SNHLY and CDR2 FYNNEI come from the germline V gene. The CDR3 covers 15 residues. The V and J ends lost 4 bases and 2 bases respectively, with 14 bases between them. This CDR3 reads CASSAWRGGQETQYF. Written as DNA, the CDR3 is TGTGCCAGCAGTGCATGGAGGGGGGGACAAGAGACCCAGTACTTC.

As for this clonotype: This may arise from a read error, as a much more abundant clone is one base away. The CDR3 spells CASSKRRTGGDEQYF. Written as DNA, the CDR3 is TGTGCCAGCAGCAAAAGGAGGACAGGGGGCGATGAGCAGTACTTC. The gene calls are TRBV12-3 or TRBV12-4 and TRBJ2-5, with 11 positions matching TRBD1. Trimming took 6 bases from V and 11 from J; bases not matched to a gene: 14. The CDR3 length is 15 residues.

This clonotype has just a few counts. V gene TRBV3-1 combines with J gene TRBJ2-7, with TRBD2 as a possible D gene (6 bases). Gene TRBJ2-5 matches the end of the DNA better, so the J call may be wrong. This CDR3 is built from 17 residues. Germline values: CDR1 LGHDT, CDR2 YNNKEL (reference sequence). CDR3: CASSQYAPSAEGETQYF. In nucleotides, the CDR3 is TGTGCCAGCAGCCAATACGCGCCTAGCGCCGAGGGGGAGACCCAGTACTTC.

For this clonotype: This clone may be a read error of a much larger clone one base away. This chain links TRBV7-7 with TRBJ2-7; a possible D gene is TRBD1 (6 bases). Germline CDR1 and CDR2: SSHAT and FNYEAQ (reference sequence). The CDR3 contains 15 residues. CDR3 in amino acids: CASSLGSGAVEEQYF. The CDR3 region has the DNA TGTGCTAGCAGCTTAGGATCAGGGGCCGTCGAGGAGCAGTACTTC.

V usage is TRBV12-3 or TRBV12-4 and J usage is TRBJ2-1; D assignment may be TRBD1 or TRBD2 (5 bases each). This CDR3 spans 14 amino acids. V dropped 7 bases and J dropped 2 bases, with 12 bases sitting between them. CDR3 region: CASTAGSPYNEQFF. CDR3 coding DNA: TGTGCCAGCACCGCAGGGAGCCCCTACAATGAGCAGTTCTTC.

The chain is built from TRBV20-1 and TRBJ1-1; 8 bases fit TRBD1. The length of the CDR3 is 16 residues. Trimming cost V 5 bases and J 0 bases; bases outside gene matches: 11. CDR1 DFQATT and CDR2 SNEGSKA come from the germline V gene (reference sequence). The CDR3 bases are TGCAGTGCTCCATCCCCCGGGACAGGAATGAACACTGAAGCTTTCTTT. It specifies CSAPSPGTGMNTEAFF.

A remark on this clonotype: Its ends do not fully match the called genes, so a read error is possible. The CDR3 sequence is CASSPPSSRQAYGYTF. CDR3 sequence (DNA): TGTGCTAGCAGCCCCCCGTCGAGCAGACAGGCCTATGGCTACACCTTC. The rearrangement joins TRBV7-7 to TRBJ1-2, with D possibly being TRBD1 (6 bases). Germline CDR1 is SSHAT and CDR2 is FNYEAQ (reference sequence). There are 16 residues in the CDR3.

CDR3 nucleotide sequence: TGTGCCAGCACCCCTGGGGATACGCAGTATTTT. Protein sequence: CASTPGDTQYF. This chain joins TRBV7-9 and TRBJ2-3; D uncertain. CDR1 SEHNR and CDR2 FQNEAQ come from the germline V gene (reference sequence). Trimming pared 7 bases from V and 6 bases from J, leaving 8 bases between. The CDR3 runs 11 residues.

The chain has TRBV25-1 and TRBJ2-4; no clear D gene. The assigned J gene may be wrong: the sequence end matches TRBJ2-7 better. The length of the CDR3 is 14 residues. From germline, CDR1 is MGHDK and CDR2 SYGVNS. This chain's CDR3 is CASSAFSSSYEQYF. The CDR3 DNA sequence: TGTGCCAGCAGTGCTTTTTCAAGCTCCTACGAGCAGTACTTC.

The chain carries TRBV5-5 and TRBJ2-3, with TRBD2 identical over 7 bases. The J segment lost 4 bases and the V segment lost 4 bases, leaving 0 bases of the junction unmatched. Germline V gene sequence: CDR1 SGHKS, CDR2 YYEKEE (reference sequence). The CDR3 spans 12 residues. In DNA, the CDR3 is TGTGCCAGCAGCCGGGAGGCAGATACGCAGTATTTT. It translates to CASSREADTQYF.

V usage is TRBV12-5 and J usage is TRBJ2-1, with D unclear. V was pared by 3 bases and J by 5 bases, with 14 bases between. The CDR3 runs 15 residues. Germline CDR1 is LGHNT and CDR2 is FRNRAP. The CDR3 reads CASGFLPGRNNEQFF. Here the CDR3 DNA reads TGTGCTAGTGGTTTTTTACCGGGCAGAAACAATGAGCAGTTCTTC.

This clonotype was observed a handful of times. The chain links TRBV5-1 to TRBJ2-5; TRBD1 matches 9 bases. The V and J ends lost 4 bases and 5 bases, in that order; junction bases with no gene match: 9. This CDR3 contains 15 residues. Germline V gives CDR1 SGHRS, CDR2 YFSETQ. CDR3 nucleotides: TGCGCCAGCAGCATCCAAACAGGGGGCCAGGAGACCCAGTACTTC. This translates into CASSIQTGGQETQYF.

In this sample, this clonotype turned up a few times. The chain is built from TRBV7-2 and TRBJ2-3; the D gene is possibly TRBD2 (5 bases). The V end was cut by 2 bases, the J end by 2 bases, with 14 bases between. Germline CDR1 reads SGHTA; CDR2 reads FQGNSA. This CDR3 spans 16 amino acids. This chain's CDR3 is CASSLYLGEPTDTQYF. The CDR3 DNA reads TGTGCCAGCAGCTTATATCTCGGGGAACCCACAGATACGCAGTATTTT.

Only one count was recorded for this clonotype. The chain employs TRBV6-5 and TRBJ2-1; TRBD2 might be the D (7 bases). V lost 8 bases, J lost 13 bases, and 24 bases lay in between. This CDR3 has 14 amino acids. Germline assignment: CDR1 MNHEY and CDR2 SVGAGI. This CDR3 reads CASGLGGQRETQFF. The CDR3 region has the DNA TGTGCCAGCGGACTGGGGGGGCAAAGGGAGACCCAGTTCTTC.

This clonotype was recorded many times. This chain connects TRBV27 to TRBJ1-1; D is uncertain. This CDR3 spans 11 amino acids. Germline V gene sequence: CDR1 MNHEY, CDR2 SMNVEV (reference sequence). V was shortened by 6 bases and J by 1 base, with 3 bases between the two germline ends. CDR3 DNA sequence: TGTGCCAGCAGGGAGAACACTGAAGCTTTCTTT. Translation: CASRENTEAFF.

This clonotype was picked up a small number of times. This chain joins TRBV27 and TRBJ2-3; 10 nucleotides align to TRBD2. The CDR3 runs 16 residues. Germline assignment: CDR1 MNHEY and CDR2 SMNVEV (reference sequence). J was trimmed by 4 bases and V by 3 bases; bases with no gene match: 7. This chain's CDR3 is CASSFSERGGADTQYF. CDR3 nucleotides: TGTGCCAGCAGTTTCTCCGAGCGGGGGGGTGCAGATACGCAGTATTTT.

The chain joins TRBV4-1 to TRBJ1-2, with 9 bases matching TRBD1. Germline V gene lookup returns CDR1 MGHRA and CDR2 YSYEKL. The CDR3 consists of 14 residues. The junction had 5 bases not matched to a gene; V was cut back by 3 bases and J by 6 bases. The CDR3 loop reads CASSHPGTGNGYTF. CDR3 coding DNA: TGCGCCAGCAGCCATCCCGGGACAGGGAATGGCTACACCTTC.